Listed below are T cell receptor beta chains from one sample, sequenced in a study of T cell responses to AZD1222 COVID-19 vaccine. The protocol was immunoSEQ multiplex PCR, while the TCRdb copy is restricted to in-frame clones and leaves out a portion. This table holds more than 70,000 clones, roughly 85% found once. Here the sequenced sample was peripheral blood, taken on day 0 of AZD1222 vaccination. All receptors derive from an adult in good health. CDR3s include the opening cysteine and the closing phenylalanine or tryptophan. The D gene is left open where the match is weak.

v_gene	j_gene	len	d_gene	CDR3aa	CDR3nt
TRBV27	TRBJ2-3	18	TRBD2	CASSCPPRGGSVTDTQYF	TGTGCCAGCAGTTGCCCCCCGAGGGGAGGGAGTGTCACAGATACGCAGTATTTT
TRBV4-3	TRBJ1-4	17	-	CASSQGVPAATNEKLFF	TGCGCCAGCAGCCAAGGAGTGCCGGCTGCAACTAATGAAAAACTGTTTTTT
TRBV28	TRBJ1-1	14	-	CASSSNLQQGEAFF	TGTGCCAGCAGTTCAAATCTGCAACAGGGAGAAGCTTTCTTT
TRBV18	TRBJ1-2	15	-	CASSPMAGKSDGYTF	TGTGCCAGCTCACCAATGGCAGGGAAGTCCGATGGCTACACCTTC
TRBV2	TRBJ2-3	11	-	CASRSTDTQYF	TGTGCCAGCAGGTCCACAGATACGCAGTATTTT
TRBV14	TRBJ1-1	15	-	CASSQGGALGTEAFF	TGTGCCAGCAGCCAAGGTGGGGCTTTGGGAACTGAAGCTTTCTTT
TRBV19	TRBJ2-5	15	-	CASSIAAVRQETQYF	TGTGCCAGTAGTATAGCGGCAGTTCGCCAAGAGACCCAGTACTTC
TRBV18	TRBJ2-2	15	-	CASSPPAVNTGELFF	TGTGCCAGCTCACCACCCGCGGTGAACACCGGGGAGCTGTTTTTT
TRBV5-5	TRBJ2-3	16	TRBD2	CASSKGLADNTDTQYF	TGTGCCAGCAGCAAAGGACTAGCGGATAACACAGATACGCAGTATTTT
TRBV12-5	TRBJ2-5	14	TRBD2	CASVGGGDQETQYF	TGTGCTAGTGTAGGCGGGGGGGACCAAGAGACCCAGTACTTC
TRBV7-9	TRBJ1-4	18	TRBD1	CASSPPDRGRRTNEKLFF	TGTGCCAGCAGCCCACCTGACAGGGGGCGTCGAACAAATGAAAAACTGTTTTTT
TRBV11-2	TRBJ1-2	13	TRBD1	CASSPGGNYGYTF	TGTGCCAGCAGCCCAGGGGGCAACTATGGCTACACCTTC